A single sample gave rise to the 22 T cell receptor beta chains below, sequenced in a study of radiation and T cells in renal cell carcinoma. As for time point: baseline pretreatment blood. The treatment here: 15 Gy SBRT to primary tumor, nephrectomy 4 weeks later. Method: immunoSEQ multiplex PCR; TCRdb's copy keeps in-frame clones and lacks some. The sample consists of 94,000 or so clones, 82% of them appearing once. The sample consisted of blood, taken from a patient whose treatment included radiotherapy and nephrectomy. The origin of the receptors is a man between 60 and 75 years old with renal cell carcinoma.

The CDR3 DNA reads TGTGCCAGCTCAGGAACTAGCGGGAGTTTAAGTGAGCAGTTCTTC. Protein: CASSGTSGSLSEQFF. The V call is TRBV18, the J call TRBJ2-1; 11 bases are a match to TRBD2. Germline trimming cut 5 bases from V and 9 bases from J; bases unmatched to any gene: 9. The CDR3 runs to 15 residues. Germline V CDR1 and CDR2: KGHSH, LQKENI. Drawing the rest from reference TRBV18 and TRBJ2-1, the complete variable domain is NAGVMQNPRHLVRRRGQEARLRCSPMKGHSHVYWYRQLPEEGLKFMVYLQKENIIDESGMPKERFSAEFPKEGPSILRIQQVVRGDSAAYFCASSGTSGSLSEQFFGPGTRLTVL.

The rearrangement uses TRBV5-1 and TRBJ1-1; D is possibly TRBD1 (5 bases). This CDR3 region has 17 residues. Germline V gene lookup returns CDR1 SGHRS and CDR2 YFSETQ. Trimming stripped 0 bases from V and 3 bases from J, with 18 bases between. The CDR3: CASSLGLVRRGDTEAFF. The CDR3 DNA sequence: TGCGCCAGCAGCTTGGGTTTGGTAAGGCGGGGGGACACTGAAGCTTTCTTT.

This sequence joins TRBV18 and TRBJ2-7; 9 bases match TRBD1. CDR1 and CDR2 (germline): KGHSH, LQKENI. The CDR3 loop spans 16 amino acids. V lost 3 bases and J lost 7; bases outside the gene matches: 13. CDR3 in amino acids: CASSPTTGGNAGEQYF. The CDR3 nucleotides read TGTGCCAGCTCACCGACAACAGGGGGCAATGCGGGAGAGCAGTACTTC.

This clone was observed a single time. Other nucleotide sequences from this sample produce the same CDR3. CDR3 nucleotide sequence: TGTGCCAGCAGCTTAGGGCGCAACACTGAAGCTTTCTTT. Translating gives CASSLGRNTEAFF. The rearrangement joins TRBV7-8 to TRBJ1-1; the D is unclear. With 1 base removed from V and 2 bases from J, the gap between germline ends came to 5 bases. The CDR3 has 13 residues. Germline CDR1 reads SGHVS; CDR2 reads FQNEAQ.

The chain joins TRBV5-1 to TRBJ2-7, with 11 bases aligning to TRBD1. Germline CDR1 is SGHRS and CDR2 is YFSETQ. The CDR3 is made up of 15 amino acids. The ends lost 5 bases at V and 4 bases at J; junction bases unmatched: 8. CDR3 amino acids: CASREGWDRGYEQYF. DNA of the CDR3: TGCGCCAGCAGAGAAGGTTGGGACAGGGGGTACGAGCAGTACTTC.

J is TRBJ2-1 and V is TRBV11-2; weak D call: TRBD2 (7 bases). Germline V gives CDR1 SGHAT, CDR2 FQNNGV. V gave up 7 bases and J gave up 7 bases, with 23 bases separating them. CDR3 size: 16 residues. CDR3 residues: CASTLNRGGLGNEQFF. CDR3 coding DNA: TGTGCCAGCACTCTAAATCGCGGGGGCTTGGGGAATGAGCAGTTCTTC.

The chain uses TRBV28 and TRBJ2-7, with D hard to call. Trimming stripped 2 bases from V and 0 bases from J, with 11 bases between. The CDR3 loop spans 15 amino acids. Germline values: CDR1 MDHEN, CDR2 SYDVKM. CDR3 coding DNA: TGTGCCAGCAGTTTAGCAGGATTACTCTCCTACGAGCAGTACTTC. Translation gives CASSLAGLLSYEQYF. The whole variable domain, remainder taken from reference TRBV28 and TRBJ2-7, is DVKVTQSSRYLVKRTGEKVFLECVQDMDHENMFWYRQDPGLGLRLIYFSYDVKMKEKGDIPEGYSVSREKKERFSLILESASTNQTSMYLCASSLAGLLSYEQYFGPGTRLTVT.

V usage is TRBV18 and J usage is TRBJ2-5; unclear D gene. Trimming cost V 0 bases and J 7 bases, with 15 bases left between them. The CDR3 runs 15 residues. Germline CDR1 and CDR2: KGHSH and LQKENI. As DNA, the CDR3 is TGTGCCAGCTCACCACCGAATCGGGCGGTCGGGACCCAGTACTTC. It encodes CASSPPNRAVGTQYF.

This clone was observed a single time. V usage is TRBV19 and J usage is TRBJ2-2; D ambiguous. V lost 3 bases to trimming and J lost 0 bases, with 2 bases between them. The CDR3 contains 13 residues. Germline V lookup: CDR1 LNHDA, CDR2 SQIVND (reference sequence). The CDR3: CASSIPNTGELFF. CDR3 in DNA: TGTGCCAGTAGTATTCCGAACACCGGGGAGCTGTTTTTT.

The chain links TRBV4-2 to TRBJ2-1; 8 bases line up with TRBD2. The V gene end was trimmed by 3 bases and the J gene end by 2 bases; junction bases not matched to a gene: 6. The CDR3 extends over 16 amino acids. From germline, CDR1 is LGHNA and CDR2 YNFKEQ. The CDR3 nucleotides read TGTGCCAGCAGCCATATGCCGGGACTAGCCTACAATGAGCAGTTCTTC. Translated: CASSHMPGLAYNEQFF.

This clone was recorded only once. The genes are TRBV7-8 and TRBJ2-7; the D is unclear. V shed 5 bases and J shed 4 bases, with 6 bases lying between them. The CDR3 contains 11 residues. CDR1 SGHVS and CDR2 FQNEAQ come from the germline V gene. The CDR3 reads CASSPQYEQYF. DNA of the CDR3: TGTGCCAGCAGCCCCCAATACGAGCAGTACTTC.

This clone was observed once. This chain joins TRBV5-8 and TRBJ2-5; 8 nucleotides align to TRBD1. Trimming cost V 3 bases and J 5 bases; bases outside gene matches: 9. The CDR3 is 15 amino acids. Germline values: CDR1 SGHTS, CDR2 YDEGEE. The CDR3 nucleotides are TGTGCCAGCAGCTCCGGACAGGGAAGGATTGAGACCCAGTACTTC. This sequence encodes CASSSGQGRIETQYF.

CDR3 region: CASSEMTGPSSGANVLTF. CDR3 DNA sequence: TGTGCCAGCAGTGAAATGACAGGGCCAAGCTCTGGGGCCAACGTCCTGACTTTC. The rearrangement uses TRBV6-1 and TRBJ2-6, with 7 bases fitting TRBD1. CDR1 and CDR2 (germline): MNHNS, SASEGT. CDR3 size: 18 residues. Germline trimming cut 2 bases from V and 0 bases from J; bases unmatched to any gene: 7.

The gene calls are TRBV30 and TRBJ2-7; D unresolved. CDR1 and CDR2 from the germline V gene are GTSNPN and SVGIG (reference sequence). The CDR3 consists of 12 residues. Between the trimmed V and J ends, which lost 4 bases and 2 bases, there was a span of 9 bases. The CDR3 DNA sequence: TGTGCCTGGATTAAAGATACCTACGAGCAGTACTTC. This gives the protein CAWIKDTYEQYF.

The chain has TRBV10-1 and TRBJ2-1; 7 nucleotides line up with TRBD2. Trimming at V came to 7 bases and at J to 8 bases, leaving 11 bases not matched to a gene. There are 14 residues in the CDR3. Germline CDR1 and CDR2: WNHNN and SYGVQD (reference sequence). The CDR3 loop is CASTRGLVGDEQFF. CDR3 coding DNA: TGCGCCAGCACTCGAGGACTAGTCGGCGATGAGCAGTTCTTC.

This sequence joins TRBV11-2 and TRBJ1-4, with D maybe TRBD1 (5 bases). V dropped 4 bases and J dropped 8 bases, with 14 bases sitting between them. This CDR3 is built from 14 residues. Per germline, CDR1 SGHAT and CDR2 FQNNGV. CDR3 sequence reads: CASSSKRGGEKLFF. CDR3 DNA: TGTGCCAGCAGCTCAAAACGCGGGGGGGAAAAACTGTTTTTT.

This clone has only a few counts. The genes are TRBV10-3 and TRBJ2-1, with 8 bases matching TRBD1. There are 15 residues in the CDR3. V dropped 4 bases and J dropped 0; count of bases not matched to a gene: 2. CDR1 is ENHRY and CDR2 is SYGVKD in the germline V gene. This chain's CDR3 is CAISGTGSSYNEQFF. The CDR3 DNA sequence: TGTGCCATCAGTGGGACAGGGAGCTCCTACAATGAGCAGTTCTTC.

The chain joins TRBV30 to TRBJ2-3, with 8 bases lining up with TRBD2. V lost 0 bases, J lost 2 bases, and 1 base stayed unmatched. The CDR3 is made up of 14 amino acids. The V gene's germline CDR1 is GTSNPN and CDR2 SVGIG (reference sequence). For the CDR3, the DNA is TGTGCCTGGAGTGTAGCGGGAGACACAGATACGCAGTATTTT. This sequence encodes CAWSVAGDTDTQYF. The variable domain in full, with the rest retrieved from reference TRBV30 and TRBJ2-3, is SQTIHQWPATLVQPVGSPLSLECTVEGTSNPNLYWYRQAAGRGLQLLFYSVGIGQISSEVPQNLSASRPQDRQFILSSKKLLLSDSGFYLCAWSVAGDTDTQYFGPGTRLTVL.

The chain links TRBV7-2 to TRBJ2-3; 11 bases match TRBD1. The CDR3 sequence is 15 residues long. After removal of 5 bases from V and 3 bases from J, the junction contained 4 bases not matched to a gene. The germline CDR1 and CDR2 sequences are SGHTA and FQGNSA. Here the CDR3 DNA reads TGTGCCAGCAGCCCTCGGGACAGGGGGACAGATACGCAGTATTTT. It specifies CASSPRDRGTDTQYF. Based on the CDR3 plus reference TRBV7-2 and TRBJ2-3, the full variable domain is GAGVSQSPSNKVTEKGKDVELRCDPISGHTALYWYRQSLGQGLEFLIYFQGNSAPDKSGLPSDRFSAERTGGSVSTLTIQRTQQEDSAVYLCASSPRDRGTDTQYFGPGTRLTVL.

This clone has more than one count but fewer than ten. V is TRBV19 and J is TRBJ2-1; TRBD2 matches 7 bases. The CDR3 is 13 residues long. J lost 10 bases, V lost 3 bases, and 6 bases had no gene match. Per germline, CDR1 LNHDA and CDR2 SQIVND (reference sequence). CDR3: CASSIPQLAEQFF. The DNA for the CDR3 is TGTGCCAGTAGTATCCCCCAACTAGCGGAGCAGTTCTTC.

This clone was counted between two and nine times. V and J are TRBV4-2 and TRBJ2-1; 8 bases are a match to TRBD1. Germline V gives CDR1 LGHNA, CDR2 YNFKEQ. With V trimmed by 1 base and J by 9 bases, 11 bases remained unmatched. The CDR3 sequence is 16 residues long. This CDR3 reads CASSQGRQGAMAEQFF. As DNA, the CDR3 is TGTGCCAGCAGCCAAGGGCGGCAGGGGGCTATGGCTGAGCAGTTCTTC.

The rearrangement joins TRBV6-1 to TRBJ2-3; 7 bases match TRBD1. The V gene end was trimmed by 11 bases and the J gene end by 0 bases; junction bases not matched to a gene: 8. The CDR3 totals 14 residues. Germline CDR1 MNHNS, CDR2 SASEGT. DNA for the CDR3: TGTGCCGCGGAAGGGACAGCTAGCACAGATACGCAGTATTTT. This gives the protein CAAEGTASTDTQYF.